This T cell receptor (beta chain) emerged from a study of early T cells in non-severe SARS-CoV-2 infection. Study-level information: Unsorted whole-blood RNA was sequenced in bulk, leaving chains unpaired.

This clonotype turned up a few times. Its target is not known. The CDR3 is 14 amino acids. Findings and limits, study-wide: VDJdb-based annotation leaned toward anti-spike CD8 responses and missed private and CD4 specificities.

Researchers attached unique molecular identifiers to individual cDNA molecules. TCRdb passed the 5' RACE reads through MiXCR, listing each CDR3 protein once. The sample shows approximately 31,000 distinct CDR3 sequences, approximately 6.3% of them seen only once. The chain couples TRBV21-1 to TRBJ2-3; the table names TRBD1, a call not compared with the DNA. TRBV21-1 counts as a pseudogene. The sample taken for sequencing was whole blood. The receptor was derived from an adult who was a healthcare worker with PCR-confirmed SARS-CoV-2 infection or an uninfected control (not recorded which). In DNA, the CDR3 is TGTGCCAGCAGCGACGGACAGGGGTCAGATACGCAGTATTTT. The encoded protein is CASSDGQGSDTQYF.